The subject of this entry is one T cell receptor beta chain. Antigen: not known. The record originates from a study of cytomegalovirus exposure and HLA in healthy donors. Study results and limitations: Diagnosis of cytomegalovirus status made by the classifier reportedly showed high specificity and sensitivity. Many donors carried some public TCRs, although rarity characterized most TCR sequences. Sequencing likely generated an artifact that appeared as a cluster of highly shared sequence variants.

Both 60 Vbeta primers and 13 Jbeta primers went into the PCR. TCRdb's copy holds only in-frame clones and misses some; the assay was immunoSEQ multiplex PCR. The sample yields more than 150,000 clones, over 75% seen once. Germline V gives CDR1 SGHTA, CDR2 FQGNSA. The ends were cut back, 5 bases at V and 7 bases at J, with 21 bases in the middle. The CDR3 loop spans 15 amino acids. The clonotype originates from a man aged 50 or older in good health and CMV-seronegative. The rearrangement joins TRBV7-2 to TRBJ2-7, with D unresolved. Material for sequencing was PBMCs. CDR3 sequence: CASSLGLGSHWEQYF. DNA of the CDR3: TGTGCCAGCAGCCTAGGGCTGGGCAGCCATTGGGAGCAGTACTTC. Using reference TRBV7-2 and TRBJ2-7 for the parts outside the CDR3, the full variable domain is GAGVSQSPSNKVTEKGKDVELRCDPISGHTALYWYRQSLGQGLEFLIYFQGNSAPDKSGLPSDRFSAERTGGSVSTLTIQRTQQEDSAVYLCASSLGLGSHWEQYFGPGTRLTVT.